Shown below are 11 T cell receptor beta chains from a single sample sequenced in a study of T cell changes during pregnancy in multiple sclerosis. TCRdb's table, derived via immunoSEQ multiplex PCR, lists solely in-frame clones and lacks some. The repertoire holds over 35,000 clones, with more than 85% as singletons. The sample in question was CD8+ T cells from peripheral blood mononuclear cells, obtained in the first trimester of pregnancy. All receptors come from a female donor with multiple sclerosis, enrolled in a pregnancy study.

This rearrangement joins TRBV6-5 to TRBJ2-7; D perhaps matches TRBD2 (6 bases). The CDR3 is 14 residues long. Germline CDR1 is MNHEY and CDR2 is SVGAGI. Between the trimmed V and J ends, which lost 7 bases and 0 bases, there was a span of 13 bases. The CDR3 loop is CASTKWDSSYEQYF. The CDR3 bases are TGTGCCAGCACCAAGTGGGACTCCTCCTACGAGCAGTACTTC.

The chain is built from TRBV4-1 and TRBJ1-6; the D gene is possibly TRBD1 (5 bases). The germline CDR1 and CDR2 sequences are MGHRA and YSYEKL. Trimming took 4 bases from V and 0 from J, leaving 13 bases between them. This CDR3 is 17 amino acids long. For the CDR3, the DNA is TGCGCCAGCAGCCCCACGGGTGGGGCCTCCTATAATTCACCCCTCCACTTT. It translates to CASSPTGGASYNSPLHF.

The genes are TRBV6-4 and TRBJ1-5, with unresolved D. V dropped 0 bases and J dropped 4 bases, with 7 bases sitting between them. The CDR3 spans 14 residues. Germline V lookup: CDR1 MRHNA, CDR2 SNTAGT. The CDR3 bases are TGTGCCAGCAGTGACTCCCCGGGAAATCAGCCCCAGCATTTT. Translating gives CASSDSPGNQPQHF.

The J gene is TRBJ2-6, the V gene TRBV27, with D possibly TRBD2 on 6 matching bases. Trimming left V 8 bases short and J 2 bases short, with 13 bases between. The CDR3 contains 15 residues. CDR1 and CDR2 from the germline V gene are MNHEY and SMNVEV (reference sequence). The CDR3 region has the DNA TGTGCCAGCGGCAATCGGAGGGCTGGGGCCAACGTCCTGACTTTC. Protein sequence: CASGNRRAGANVLTF. Together with reference TRBV27 and TRBJ2-6, the CDR3 gives the full variable domain: EAQVTQNPRYLITVTGKKLTVTCSQNMNHEYMSWYRQDPGLGLRQIYYSMNVEVTDKGDVPEGYKVSRKEKRNFPLILESPSPNQTSLYFCASGNRRAGANVLTFGAGSRLTVL.

The chain is built from TRBV7-3 and TRBJ2-3, with D tentatively TRBD2 (6 bases). V dropped 1 base and J dropped 2 bases, with 13 bases sitting between them. Germline lookup yields CDR1 SGHTA and CDR2 FQGTGA. The CDR3 is 16 residues long. CDR3 DNA sequence: TGTGCCAGCAGCTTAAGCCCCGGGGGTTACACAGATACGCAGTATTTT. Translating it yields CASSLSPGGYTDTQYF.

The V gene is TRBV7-2, the J gene TRBJ1-5; 10 bases line up with TRBD1. The CDR3 is 15 residues long. V gave up 0 bases and J gave up 6 bases; unmatched junction bases: 2. In germline, CDR1 is SGHTA, CDR2 FQGNSA. In DNA, the CDR3 is TGTGCCAGCAGCTTAGCGACAGGGGGCAGTCAGCCCCAGCATTTT. Encoded protein: CASSLATGGSQPQHF.

In regard to this clone: The same CDR3 also results from other DNA sequences found in this sample. This sequence joins TRBV7-8 and TRBJ1-1; a possible D gene is TRBD1 (5 bases). V was clipped by 5 bases and J by 1 base, with 8 bases between them. Germline V gives CDR1 SGHVS, CDR2 FQNEAQ. The CDR3 has 13 residues. The CDR3 protein is CASSPGGNTEAFF. The DNA of the CDR3 is TGTGCCAGCAGCCCGGGGGGGAACACTGAAGCTTTCTTT.

The chain couples TRBV19 to TRBJ1-5; TRBD1 matches at 8 bases. V lost 10 bases, J lost 0 bases, and 14 bases stayed unmatched. Germline V CDR1 and CDR2: LNHDA, SQIVND (reference sequence). The length of the CDR3 is 17 residues. CDR3 in DNA: TGTGCCACCGGGGACAGGTCCGAAATATATAGCAATCAGCCCCAGCATTTT. Translating it yields CATGDRSEIYSNQPQHF.

The rearrangement uses TRBV4-1 and TRBJ2-5, with D tentatively TRBD1 (5 bases). Trimming took 4 bases from V and 5 from J, leaving 14 bases between them. CDR3 length equals 14 residues. Germline V gene lookup returns CDR1 MGHRA and CDR2 YSYEKL. The CDR3: CASSLRSGQETQYF. The CDR3 region has the DNA TGCGCCAGCAGCCTTCGTTCAGGGCAGGAGACCCAGTACTTC.

The rearrangement uses TRBV2 and TRBJ2-7, with 10 bases lining up with TRBD2. V was clipped by 1 base and J by 2 bases; unmatched bases: 5. Germline CDR1 SNHLY, CDR2 FYNNEI. The CDR3 has 16 amino acids. CDR3 nucleotide sequence: TGTGCCAGCAGTGAAGAGGCGAGCGGGGGGGCCTACGAGCAGTACTTC. Translated, it gives CASSEEASGGAYEQYF.

V and J are TRBV19 and TRBJ1-5; D call uncertain. The V gene lost 8 bases and the J gene lost 5 bases, with 10 bases spanning the gap. CDR3 length: 12 residues. Germline assignment: CDR1 LNHDA and CDR2 SQIVND (reference sequence). The CDR3 DNA follows: TGTGCCAGTCGGGTTCCCGATCAGCCCCAGCATTTT. Protein sequence: CASRVPDQPQHF.